This T cell receptor beta chain was recorded in a study of blood T cell repertoires in COVID-19. Overall study: Donors in the United States, Italy and Spain gave samples during acute or convalescent COVID-19. T cells, B-cell-depleted T cells, or PBMCs provided the cDNA or gDNA that served as material.

Only one count was recorded for this clone. The CDR3 is made up of 13 amino acids. The V segment lost 3 bases and the J segment 8 bases; nucleotides outside the gene matches: 6. Germline V gives CDR1 DFQATT, CDR2 SNEGSKA (reference sequence). Authors' methods: Reference gene primers were amplified, and this amplification served to estimate nucleated cell counts. Sequencing was performed with immunoSEQ multiplex PCR; in TCRdb, only in-frame clones are kept and a portion is missing. V, J and clone size reflect that table, while D and trimming were determined from the DNA. The table includes roughly 20,000 clones, more than 85% detected once.

The chain carries TRBV20-1 and TRBJ2-1; 8 nucleotides match TRBD1. Specimen: peripheral blood. The TCR comes from a man aged 65 to 79 with active COVID-19. The CDR3 region is CSASGRGLYEQFF. CDR3 in DNA: TGCAGTGCTAGTGGCAGGGGGCTCTATGAGCAGTTCTTC.